This TCR beta chain was identified during a study of blood T cell repertoires in COVID-19. The germline gives CDR1 MNHEY, CDR2 SMNVEV (reference sequence). Between the trimmed V and J ends, which lost 3 bases and 3 bases, there was a span of 8 bases. The CDR3 covers 13 residues. Cohorts were determined from participant-reported clinical history. This clone has at least ten counts. Measured with immunoSEQ multiplex PCR; TCRdb has only the in-frame clones, and not every one. The table includes more than 300,000 clones, approximately 92% detected once. The origin of this receptor is a woman between 25 and 40 years old who had recovered from COVID-19. The V call is TRBV27, the J call TRBJ1-1; a weak D match, TRBD1 (5 bases). The sequenced sample consisted of PBMCs or T cells enriched from blood (not recorded which). The DNA of the CDR3 is TGTGCCAGCAGTTTTTCAGGGTACACTGAAGCTTTCTTT. It specifies CASSFSGYTEAFF.